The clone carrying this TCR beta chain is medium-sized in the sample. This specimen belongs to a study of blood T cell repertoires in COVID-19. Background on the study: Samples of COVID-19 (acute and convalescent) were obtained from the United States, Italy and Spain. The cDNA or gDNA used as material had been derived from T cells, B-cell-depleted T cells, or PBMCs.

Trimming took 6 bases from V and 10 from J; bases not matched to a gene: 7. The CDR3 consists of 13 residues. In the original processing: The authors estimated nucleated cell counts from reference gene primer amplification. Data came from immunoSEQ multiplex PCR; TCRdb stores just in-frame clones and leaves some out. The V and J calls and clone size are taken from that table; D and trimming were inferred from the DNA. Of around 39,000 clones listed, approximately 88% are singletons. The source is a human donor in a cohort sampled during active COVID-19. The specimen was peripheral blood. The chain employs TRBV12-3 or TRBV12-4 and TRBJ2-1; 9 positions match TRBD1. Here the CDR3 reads CASSSGTGREQFF. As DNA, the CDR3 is TGTGCCAGCAGCTCCGGGACAGGGCGAGAGCAGTTCTTC.